Ten or more counts support the clone carrying this T cell receptor beta chain. HTBI primers from iRepertoire and Arm-PCR of CDR3 regions yielded the TCR beta libraries. Via MiXCR, TCRdb re-called the multiplex PCR reads, giving one row per CDR3 protein. The sample yields hundreds of thousands of distinct CDR3 sequences, about a sixth seen once. This sample stems from a study of regulatory T cells in long-lasting Graves disease. The germline V gene has CDR1 LGHDT and CDR2 YNNKEL (reference sequence). CDR3 size: 15 residues. The ends lost 2 bases at V and 1 base at J; junction bases unmatched: 2. Sample time point: newly diagnosed GD, antithyroid drugs for less than 3 months. PBMC-derived RNA was used for the TCR library. This sample also belongs to another study, concerning T cells in Graves' hyperthyroidism and ophthalmopathy.

Sequenced material: peripheral blood mononuclear cells (PBMCs), taken at new diagnosis, from a patient treated with antithyroid drugs. The chain carries TRBV3-1 and TRBJ2-1; 7 nucleotides agree with TRBD2. The receptor comes from a young woman with Graves disease. This chain's CDR3 is CASSQSRGSYNEQFF. CDR3 bases: TGTGCCAGCAGCCAATCGCGGGGGTCCTACAATGAGCAGTTCTTC.